This record covers a single T cell receptor (beta chain). Its antigen is unknown. The record has no base qualities; no much larger clone is one base away. The data originate from a study of shared T cell receptors in the human thymus (dated by TCRdb to about 2021). Concerning the study at large: The study examined how self-reactive, shared T-cell receptor alpha chains are generated in the human thymus.

The receptor library was made with the immunoSEQ multiplex PCR assay. The clones in this table, taken by TCRdb from immuneACCESS, are in-frame only. Not every clone is retained; where verified, under half of the shortfall comes from an unresolved V gene, and the cause of the rest is unknown. This sample gives about 660,000 clones in total; approximately 89% of them show up just once. Approximately 0.0097% of the sample comes from the top ten. A distance of 5 bases separates the germline ends of V and J, which lose 4 bases and 5 bases respectively. CDR1 and CDR2 are drawn from the germline V gene: MDHEN, SYDVKM. Including the terminal cysteine and phenylalanine, the CDR3 comprises 11 residues. Left in the record is the CDR3 DNA by itself, 33 bases read in frame from the first base. This sample was also put to use in a study of human thymus T cells. From the second report: The donors were immunologically healthy infants in Finland who had open corrective cardiac surgery for congenital heart defects. Thymus tissue was collected as surgical resects that were removed during corrective cardiac surgery. V and J gene segment usage appeared biased in both thymic and peripheral blood repertoires. According to the related research, thymic TCR repertoires were highly overlapping among unrelated individuals. The study described the TCR alpha and beta repertoires in under ten infant thymus samples and a few matching peripheral blood samples. Donor ages ranging from about 7 to 250 days were recorded, and over 5 male and a couple of female infants were included in the cohort. After being mechanically released from the tissue, thymocytes were kept at -70 degrees C in pellets of about 8.5-32 million cells. A QIAsymphony instrument was used to extract genomic DNA from frozen cell pellets. Using the immunoSEQ multiplex PCR assay, the TCRB and TCRAD loci were amplified from a standardized quantity of quality-controlled genomic DNA. Amplicons spanned the V(D)J region at a length sufficient to cover the CDR3 and identify V and J genes. Amplicon sequencing was performed on an Illumina platform through the commercial immunoSEQ service. Corrections for primer bias and sequencing errors followed previously described methods, while TCRAD and TCRB definitions were based on the IMGT database. immunoSEQ Analyzer 3.0 and VDJTools were used for repertoire analysis, which covered basic statistics, V/J segment usage, diversity estimates, rarefaction and pairwise overlap. Diversity was estimated using the Chao1, ChaoE, Efron-Thisted, Shannon and inverse Simpson indices, and was also estimated on datasets down-sampled to the size of the smallest sample. Repertoire overlap used strict matching of CDR3 nucleotide sequence, V gene and J gene, with Jaccard-based multidimensional scaling clustering. On average, thymus samples yielded about 730,000 unique TCRB clonotypes, whereas blood samples yielded approximately 84,000.

The chain is encoded by TRBV28 joined to TRBJ1-2; D gene: possibly TRBD1, on 5 matching bases. The sequenced material came from thymocytes. The sequence came from a boy under three years old with a congenital heart defect. Donor details come from another sample of the same person, matched by shared clones. The encoded CDR3 is CASSSGYGYTF. DNA sequence: TGTGCCAGCAGTTCAGGGTATGGCTACACCTTC.